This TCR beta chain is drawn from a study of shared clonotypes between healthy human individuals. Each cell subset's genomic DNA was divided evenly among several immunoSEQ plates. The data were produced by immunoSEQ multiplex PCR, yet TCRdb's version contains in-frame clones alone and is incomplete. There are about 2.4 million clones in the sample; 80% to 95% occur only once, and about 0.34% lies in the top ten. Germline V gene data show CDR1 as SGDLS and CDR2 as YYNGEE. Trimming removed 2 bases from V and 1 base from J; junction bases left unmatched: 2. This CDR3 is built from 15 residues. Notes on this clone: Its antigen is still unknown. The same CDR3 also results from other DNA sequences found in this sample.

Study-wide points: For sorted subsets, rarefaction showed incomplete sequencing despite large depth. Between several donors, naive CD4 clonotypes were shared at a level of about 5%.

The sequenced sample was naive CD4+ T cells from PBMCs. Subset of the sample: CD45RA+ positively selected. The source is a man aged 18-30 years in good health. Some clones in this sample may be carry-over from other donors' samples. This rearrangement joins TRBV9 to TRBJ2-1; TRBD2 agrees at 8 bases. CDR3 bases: TGTGCCAGCAGCGTTAGCGGGGATTCCTACAATGAGCAGTTCTTC. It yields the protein CASSVSGDSYNEQFF.